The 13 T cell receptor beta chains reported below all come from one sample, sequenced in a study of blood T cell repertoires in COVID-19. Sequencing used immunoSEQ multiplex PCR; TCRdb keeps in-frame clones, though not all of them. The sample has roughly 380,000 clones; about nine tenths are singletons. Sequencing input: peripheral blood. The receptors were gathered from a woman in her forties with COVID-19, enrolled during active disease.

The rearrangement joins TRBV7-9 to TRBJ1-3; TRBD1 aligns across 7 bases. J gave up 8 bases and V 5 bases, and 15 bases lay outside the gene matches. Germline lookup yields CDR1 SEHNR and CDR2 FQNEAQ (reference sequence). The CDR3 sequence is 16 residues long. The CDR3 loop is CASSQVPGQTDHTIYF. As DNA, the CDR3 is TGTGCCAGCAGCCAGGTCCCGGGACAGACCGATCACACCATATATTTT.

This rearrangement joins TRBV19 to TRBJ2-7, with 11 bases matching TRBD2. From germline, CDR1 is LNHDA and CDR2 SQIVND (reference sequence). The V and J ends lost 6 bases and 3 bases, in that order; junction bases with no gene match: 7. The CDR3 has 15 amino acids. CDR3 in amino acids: CASRRTSGSSYEQYF. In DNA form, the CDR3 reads TGTGCCAGTAGACGGACTAGCGGGTCCAGCTACGAGCAGTACTTC.

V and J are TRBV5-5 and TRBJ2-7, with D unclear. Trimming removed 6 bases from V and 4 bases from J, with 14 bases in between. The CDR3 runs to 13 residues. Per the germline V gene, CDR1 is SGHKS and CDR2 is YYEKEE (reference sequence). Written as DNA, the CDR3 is TGTGCCAGCATGATATCGGAGTTTTACGAGCAGTACTTC. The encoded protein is CASMISEFYEQYF. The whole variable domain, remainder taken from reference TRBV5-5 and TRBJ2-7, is DAGVTQSPTHLIKTRGQQVTLRCSPISGHKSVSWYQQVLGQGPQFIFQYYEKEERGRGNFPDRFSARQFPNYSSELNVNALLLGDSALYLCASMISEFYEQYFGPGTRLTVT.

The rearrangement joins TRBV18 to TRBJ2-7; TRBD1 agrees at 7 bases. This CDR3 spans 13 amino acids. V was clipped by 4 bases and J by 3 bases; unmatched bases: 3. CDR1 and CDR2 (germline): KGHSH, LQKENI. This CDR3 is CASSRQGFYEQYF. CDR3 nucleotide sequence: TGTGCCAGCTCACGACAGGGTTTCTACGAGCAGTACTTC.

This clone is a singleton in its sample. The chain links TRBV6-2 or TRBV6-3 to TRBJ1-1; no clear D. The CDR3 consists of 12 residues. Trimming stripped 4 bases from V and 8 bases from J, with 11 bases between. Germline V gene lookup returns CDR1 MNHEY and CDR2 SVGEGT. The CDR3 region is CASSSRQVEAFF. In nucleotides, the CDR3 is TGTGCCAGCAGTTCCCGCCAGGTCGAAGCTTTCTTT.

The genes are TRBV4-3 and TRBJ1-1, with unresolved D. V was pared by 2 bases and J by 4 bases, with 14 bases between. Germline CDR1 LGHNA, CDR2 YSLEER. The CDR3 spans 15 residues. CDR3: CASSQSGGWGTEAFF. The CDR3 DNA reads TGCGCCAGCAGCCAATCAGGCGGGTGGGGCACTGAAGCTTTCTTT.

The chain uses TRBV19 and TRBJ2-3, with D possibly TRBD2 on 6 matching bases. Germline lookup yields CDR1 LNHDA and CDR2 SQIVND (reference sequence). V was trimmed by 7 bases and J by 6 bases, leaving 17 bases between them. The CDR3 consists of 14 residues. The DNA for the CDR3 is TGTGCCAGTACGGACGGCGGGATTGGGGATACGCAGTATTTT. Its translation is CASTDGGIGDTQYF.

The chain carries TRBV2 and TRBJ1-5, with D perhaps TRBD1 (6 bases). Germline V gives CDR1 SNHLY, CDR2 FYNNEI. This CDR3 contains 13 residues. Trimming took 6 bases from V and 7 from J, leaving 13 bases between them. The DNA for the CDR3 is TGTGCCAGCAGAGGACAGTTGTTGCAGCCCCAGCATTTT. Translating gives CASRGQLLQPQHF.

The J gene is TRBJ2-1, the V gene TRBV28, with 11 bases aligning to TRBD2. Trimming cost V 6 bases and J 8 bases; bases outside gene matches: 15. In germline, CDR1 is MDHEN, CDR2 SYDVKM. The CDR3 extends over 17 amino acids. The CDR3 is CASSDIGIAGGPHEQFF. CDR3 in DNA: TGTGCCAGCAGCGATATTGGGATAGCGGGAGGGCCGCATGAGCAGTTCTTC.

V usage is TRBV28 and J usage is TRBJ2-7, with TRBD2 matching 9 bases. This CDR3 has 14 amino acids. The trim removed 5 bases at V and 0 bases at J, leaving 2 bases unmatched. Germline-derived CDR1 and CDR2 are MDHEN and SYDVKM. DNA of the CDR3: TGTGCCAGCAGTCCAGCGGGAGGCTCCTACGAGCAGTACTTC. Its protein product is CASSPAGGSYEQYF.

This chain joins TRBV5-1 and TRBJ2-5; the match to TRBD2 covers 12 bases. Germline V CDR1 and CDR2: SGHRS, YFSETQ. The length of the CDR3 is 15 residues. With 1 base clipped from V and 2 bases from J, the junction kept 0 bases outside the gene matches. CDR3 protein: CASSLTSGGQETQYF. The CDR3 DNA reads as TGCGCCAGCAGCTTGACTAGCGGGGGGCAAGAGACCCAGTACTTC.

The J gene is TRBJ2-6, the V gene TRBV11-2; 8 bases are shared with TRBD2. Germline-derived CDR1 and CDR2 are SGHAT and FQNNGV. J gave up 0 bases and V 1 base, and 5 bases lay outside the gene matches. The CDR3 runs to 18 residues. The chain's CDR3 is CASSLVPGLASGANVLTF. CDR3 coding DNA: TGTGCCAGCAGCTTAGTACCTGGACTAGCCTCTGGGGCCAACGTCCTGACTTTC.

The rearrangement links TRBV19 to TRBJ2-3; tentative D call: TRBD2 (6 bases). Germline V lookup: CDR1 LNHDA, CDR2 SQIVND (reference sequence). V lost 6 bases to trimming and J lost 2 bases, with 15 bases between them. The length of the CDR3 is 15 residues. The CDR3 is CASRGSGHPTDTQYF. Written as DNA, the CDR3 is TGTGCCAGTAGAGGTAGCGGCCACCCCACAGATACGCAGTATTTT.